Below, one T cell receptor beta chain is given with its context. What it recognizes is unknown. The entry originates in a study of T cells expressing NK-cell markers. Study details: TCR beta repertoires came from sorted CD3+CD56+NKG2C+, CD3+CD56+NKG2C- and CD3+CD56-NKG2C+ T cells. Seven donors tested HCMV-seropositive and one tested seronegative among the eight sequenced. Study-wide points: It remained uncertain whether the expanded NKG2C+ T cell clones were specific for HCMV antigens. Each of a handful of donors carried dominant NKG2C+ clonotypes accounting for about 1.0-7.0% of CD8+ T cells.

Following a re-call of the 5' RACE reads, TCRdb has one entry per CDR3 protein and lacks DNA. This sample lists hundreds of thousands of distinct CDR3 sequences; its ten largest clones have 3% to 4.5%. Germline CDR1 reads SSHAT; CDR2 reads FNYEAQ (reference sequence). The length of the CDR3 is 17 residues. The TCR originated in a man between 18 and 35 years old in good health. The chain links TRBV7-7 to TRBJ2-1; TCRdb picks TRBD2, but there is no DNA to check that call. The sample taken for sequencing was blood T cells: a sorted CD56 or NKG2C T cell subset, CD4+ or CD8+ T cells, or bulk PBMC T cells (not recorded which). The CDR3 spells CASSLGLPGTPYNEQFF.